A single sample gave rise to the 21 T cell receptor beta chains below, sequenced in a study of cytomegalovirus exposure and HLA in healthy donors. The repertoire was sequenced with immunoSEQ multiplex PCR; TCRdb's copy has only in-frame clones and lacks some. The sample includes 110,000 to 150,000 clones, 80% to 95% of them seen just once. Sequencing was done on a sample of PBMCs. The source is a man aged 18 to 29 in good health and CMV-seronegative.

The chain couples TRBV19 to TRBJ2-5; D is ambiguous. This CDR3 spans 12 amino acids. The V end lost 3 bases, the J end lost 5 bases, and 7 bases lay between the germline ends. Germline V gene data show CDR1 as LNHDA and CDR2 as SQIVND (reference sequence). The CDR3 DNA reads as TGTGCCAGTAGTATTAGCTCTGAGACCCAGTACTTC. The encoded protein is CASSISSETQYF.

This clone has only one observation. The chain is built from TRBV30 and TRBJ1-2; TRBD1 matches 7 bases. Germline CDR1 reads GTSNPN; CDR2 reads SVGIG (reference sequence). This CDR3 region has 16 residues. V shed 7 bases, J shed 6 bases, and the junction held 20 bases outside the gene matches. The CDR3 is CASDRVGKIDGDGYTF. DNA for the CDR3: TGTGCCTCCGACAGGGTGGGAAAAATTGACGGCGATGGCTACACCTTC.

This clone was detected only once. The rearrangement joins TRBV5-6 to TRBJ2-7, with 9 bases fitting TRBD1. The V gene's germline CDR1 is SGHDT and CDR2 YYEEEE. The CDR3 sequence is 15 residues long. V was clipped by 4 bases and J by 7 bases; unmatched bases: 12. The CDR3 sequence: CASSGTGTGVGEQYV. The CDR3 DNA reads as TGTGCCAGCAGCGGGACAGGGACGGGCGTTGGGGAGCAGTACGTC.

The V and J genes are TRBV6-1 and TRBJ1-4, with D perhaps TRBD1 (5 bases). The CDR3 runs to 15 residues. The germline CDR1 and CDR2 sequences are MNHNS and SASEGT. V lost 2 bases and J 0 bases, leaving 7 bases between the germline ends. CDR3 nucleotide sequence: TGTGCCAGCAGTGAAAGGGGAACAACTAATGAAAAACTGTTTTTT. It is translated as CASSERGTTNEKLFF.

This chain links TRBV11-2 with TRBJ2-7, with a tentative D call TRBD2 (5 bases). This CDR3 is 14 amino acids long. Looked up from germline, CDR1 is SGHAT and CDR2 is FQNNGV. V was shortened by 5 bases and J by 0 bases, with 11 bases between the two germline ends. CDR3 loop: CASSKEVSSYEQYV. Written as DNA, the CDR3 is TGTGCCAGCAGCAAGGAGGTGAGCTCCTACGAGCAGTACGTC.

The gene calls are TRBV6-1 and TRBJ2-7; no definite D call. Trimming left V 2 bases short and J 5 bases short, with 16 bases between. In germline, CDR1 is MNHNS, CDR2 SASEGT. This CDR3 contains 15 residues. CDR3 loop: CASSESFGDYNEQYF. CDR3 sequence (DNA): TGTGCCAGCAGTGAATCATTCGGAGATTACAACGAGCAGTACTTC.

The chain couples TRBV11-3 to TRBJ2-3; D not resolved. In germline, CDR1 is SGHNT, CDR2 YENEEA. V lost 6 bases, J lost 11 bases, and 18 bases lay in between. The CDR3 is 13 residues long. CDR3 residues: CASSSRLVRRQYF. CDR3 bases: TGTGCCAGCAGTTCTAGACTGGTGCGTAGGCAGTATTTT.

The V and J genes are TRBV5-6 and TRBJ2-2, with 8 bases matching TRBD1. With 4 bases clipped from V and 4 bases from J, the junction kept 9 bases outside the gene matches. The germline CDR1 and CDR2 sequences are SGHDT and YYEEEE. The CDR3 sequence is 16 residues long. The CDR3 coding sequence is TGTGCCAGCAGCCAACGACAGGGGATGGGCACCGGGGAGCTGTTTTTT. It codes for CASSQRQGMGTGELFF.

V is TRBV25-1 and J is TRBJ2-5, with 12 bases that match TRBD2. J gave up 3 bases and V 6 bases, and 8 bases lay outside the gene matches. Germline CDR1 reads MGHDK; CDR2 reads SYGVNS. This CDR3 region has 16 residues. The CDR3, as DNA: TGTGCCAGCAGAGGACTAGCGGGGATCTGGGAAGAGACCCAGTACTTC. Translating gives CASRGLAGIWEETQYF.

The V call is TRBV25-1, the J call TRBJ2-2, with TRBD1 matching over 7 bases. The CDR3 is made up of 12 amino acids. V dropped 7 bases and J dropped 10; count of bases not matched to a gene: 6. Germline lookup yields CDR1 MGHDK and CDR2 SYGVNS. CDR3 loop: CASTKTGPELFF. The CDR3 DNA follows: TGTGCCAGCACCAAGACAGGGCCGGAGCTGTTTTTT.

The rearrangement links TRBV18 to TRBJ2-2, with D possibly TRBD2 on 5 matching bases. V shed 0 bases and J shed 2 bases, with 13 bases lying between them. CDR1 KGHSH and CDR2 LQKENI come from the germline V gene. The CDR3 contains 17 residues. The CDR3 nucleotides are TGTGCCAGCTCACCACCCGGAGTAGCGCTAAACACCGGGGAGCTGTTTTTT. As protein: CASSPPGVALNTGELFF.

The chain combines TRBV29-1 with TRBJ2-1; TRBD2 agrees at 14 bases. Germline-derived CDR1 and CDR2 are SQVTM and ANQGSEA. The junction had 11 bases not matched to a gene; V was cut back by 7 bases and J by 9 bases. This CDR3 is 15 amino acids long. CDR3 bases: TGCAGCGCCGAAGTGGGACTAGCGGGAGTGGGTGAGCAGTTCTTC. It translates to CSAEVGLAGVGEQFF.

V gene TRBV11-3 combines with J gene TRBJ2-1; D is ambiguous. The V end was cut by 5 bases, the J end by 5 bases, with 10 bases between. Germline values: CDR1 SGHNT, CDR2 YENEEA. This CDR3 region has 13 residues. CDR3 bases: TGTGCCAGCAGCCAGACTCTGGACAATGAGCAGTTCTTC. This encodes CASSQTLDNEQFF. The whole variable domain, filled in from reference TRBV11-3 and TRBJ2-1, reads EAGVVQSPRYKIIEKKQPVAFWCNPISGHNTLYWYLQNLGQGPELLIRYENEEAVDDSQLPKDRFSAERLKGVDSTLKIQPAELGDSAVYLCASSQTLDNEQFFGPGTRLTVL.

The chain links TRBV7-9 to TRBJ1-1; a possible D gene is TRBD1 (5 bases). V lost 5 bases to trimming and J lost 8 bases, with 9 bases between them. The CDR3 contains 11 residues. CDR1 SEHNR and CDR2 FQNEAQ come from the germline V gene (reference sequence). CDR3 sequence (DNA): TGTGCCAGCAGCCGGGGGGTCGAAGCTTTCTTT. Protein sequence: CASSRGVEAFF. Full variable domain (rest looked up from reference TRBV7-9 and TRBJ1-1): DTGVSQNPRHKITKRGQNVTFRCDPISEHNRLYWYRQTLGQGPEFLTYFQNEAQLEKSRLLSDRFSAERPKGSFSTLEIQRTEQGDSAMYLCASSRGVEAFFGQGTRLTVV.

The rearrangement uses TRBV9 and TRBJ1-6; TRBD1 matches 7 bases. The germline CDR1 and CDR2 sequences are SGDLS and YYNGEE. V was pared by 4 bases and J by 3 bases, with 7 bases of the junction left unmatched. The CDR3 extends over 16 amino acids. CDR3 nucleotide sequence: TGTGCCAGCAGCCCAAGGGGACAGAACTATAATTCACCCCTCCACTTT. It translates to CASSPRGQNYNSPLHF. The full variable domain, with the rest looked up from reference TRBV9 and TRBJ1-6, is DSGVTQTPKHLITATGQRVTLRCSPRSGDLSVYWYQQSLDQGLQFLIQYYNGEERAKGNILERFSAQQFPDLHSELNLSSLELGDSALYFCASSPRGQNYNSPLHFGNGTRLTVT.

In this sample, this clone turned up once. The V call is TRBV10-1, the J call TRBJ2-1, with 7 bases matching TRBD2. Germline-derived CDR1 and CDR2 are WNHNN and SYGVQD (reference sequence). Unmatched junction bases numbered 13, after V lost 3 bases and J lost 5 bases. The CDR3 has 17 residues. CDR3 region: CASSEYTLAEGHNEQFF. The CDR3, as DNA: TGCGCCAGCAGTGAATACACCCTAGCGGAGGGACACAATGAGCAGTTCTTC.

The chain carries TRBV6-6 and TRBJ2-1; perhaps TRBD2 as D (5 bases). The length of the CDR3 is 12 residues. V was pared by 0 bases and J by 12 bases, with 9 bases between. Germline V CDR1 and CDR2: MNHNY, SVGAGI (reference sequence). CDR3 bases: TGTGCCAGCAGTTACTCGGCGGGTCGGCAGTTCTTC. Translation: CASSYSAGRQFF.

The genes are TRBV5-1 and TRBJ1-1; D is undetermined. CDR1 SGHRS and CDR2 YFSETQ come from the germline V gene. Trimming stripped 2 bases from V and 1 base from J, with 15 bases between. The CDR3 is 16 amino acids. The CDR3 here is CASSLSPGLKNTEAFF. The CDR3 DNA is TGCGCCAGCAGCTTATCCCCCGGACTAAAGAACACTGAAGCTTTCTTT. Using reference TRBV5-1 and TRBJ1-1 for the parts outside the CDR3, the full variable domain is KAGVTQTPRYLIKTRGQQVTLSCSPISGHRSVSWYQQTPGQGLQFLFEYFSETQRNKGNFPGRFSGRQFSNSRSEMNVSTLELGDSALYLCASSLSPGLKNTEAFFGQGTRLTVV.

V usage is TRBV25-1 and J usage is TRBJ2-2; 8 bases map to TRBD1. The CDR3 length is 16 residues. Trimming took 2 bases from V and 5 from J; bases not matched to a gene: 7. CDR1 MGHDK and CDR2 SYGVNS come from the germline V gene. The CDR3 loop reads CASSEMGRGRTGELFF. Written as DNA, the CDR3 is TGTGCCAGCAGTGAAATGGGCAGGGGGCGAACCGGGGAGCTGTTTTTT.

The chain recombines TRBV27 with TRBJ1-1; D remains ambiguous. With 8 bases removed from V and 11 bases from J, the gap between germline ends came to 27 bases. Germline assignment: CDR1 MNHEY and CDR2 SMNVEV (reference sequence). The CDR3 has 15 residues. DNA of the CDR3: TGTGCCAGCGGCACTCAGGAATCTGGCCCCCCACGGGCTTTCTTT. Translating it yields CASGTQESGPPRAFF.

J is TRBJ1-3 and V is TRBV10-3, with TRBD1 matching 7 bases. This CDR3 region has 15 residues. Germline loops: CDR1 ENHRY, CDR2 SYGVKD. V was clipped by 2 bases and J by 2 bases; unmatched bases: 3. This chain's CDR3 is CAISEHRGAGNTIYF. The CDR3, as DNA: TGTGCCATCAGTGAGCACAGGGGAGCTGGAAACACCATATATTTT.